By sample fraction, the clone carrying this T cell receptor beta chain is medium-sized (0.01 to 0.1%). What it binds is unknown. Germline-derived CDR1 and CDR2 are MNHEY and SVGAGI. The length of the CDR3 is 12 residues. V lost 2 bases, J lost 1 base, and 2 bases lay in between. The sample originates from a study of HIV-infected patients and healthy controls. Study outcomes and limitations: MAIT alpha-chain CDR3s were frequent in healthy controls, depleted in HIV+. Only sixteen HIV-infected individuals were processed, a major limit on how widely findings apply.

Follow-up blood was drawn about 14 weeks, roughly three months, after antiretroviral therapy began. Whole blood was used without fractionation, so all unsorted peripheral T cells were included. About 550 ng RNA was reverse transcribed with alpha and beta constant-region primers. Each of the alpha and beta chains got its own library through chain-specific third strand synthesis with indices. Two random hexamers, added before amplification and joined, formed each molecule's 12-nucleotide barcode. TCRdb used MiXCR to reprocess the 5' RACE reads, holding one entry per CDR3 protein. The table includes about 6,000 distinct CDR3 sequences, roughly 8.9% detected once.

This chain links TRBV6-5 with TRBJ1-1; D unclear. This sequence originates from an adult with HIV infection. The sample in question was blood, obtained during antiretroviral therapy. As DNA, the CDR3 is TGTGCCAGCAGTTACCCGAACACTGAAGCTTTCTTT. Its translation is CASSYPNTEAFF.